Sequencing of this TCR beta chain was carried out in a study of shared clonotypes between healthy human individuals. All participating donors were Caucasian adults from Nashville, Tennessee. In the sorted-subset replicate PCRs, around 0.2 ug DNA, 25,000 to 35,000 T cell genomes, was used. Some clones are missing from TCRdb's copy, which holds only in-frame ones; the method was immunoSEQ multiplex PCR. Of 950,000 to 1,300,000 clones listed, around four fifths are singletons. Study-level results: Sampling involved blood alone; tissue repertoires likely differ.

Notes on this clone: Antigen specificity is unknown.

This clonotype was obtained from a man younger than 30 in good health. Sequenced input: memory CD4+ T cells sorted from blood. Regarding subset: CD45RA-negative fraction.

The CDR3 nucleotides are TGTGCCAGCAGCTTTGACAGGGGAGGAGTGGATGAAAAACTGTTTTTT. As protein: CASSFDRGGVDEKLFF. The chain couples TRBV7-9 to TRBJ1-4; 8 nucleotides agree with TRBD1. Unmatched junction bases numbered 9, after V lost 3 bases and J lost 6 bases. Germline V gene data show CDR1 as SEHNR and CDR2 as FQNEAQ (reference sequence). This CDR3 is 16 amino acids long. Supplemented by reference TRBV7-9 and TRBJ1-4, the full variable domain reads DTGVSQNPRHKITKRGQNVTFRCDPISEHNRLYWYRQTLGQGPEFLTYFQNEAQLEKSRLLSDRFSAERPKGSFSTLEIQRTEQGDSAMYLCASSFDRGGVDEKLFFGSGTQLSVL.